These T cell receptor beta chains were read from a single sample in a study of radiotherapy plus CTLA-4 blockade in lung cancer. Some clones are missing from TCRdb's copy, which holds only in-frame ones; the method was immunoSEQ multiplex PCR. The sample has around 70,000 clones, around 81% seen once. This sample comprised peripheral blood, obtained from a patient treated with radiotherapy plus ipilimumab. The receptors derive from a human donor with non-small cell lung cancer who had a partial response to radiotherapy plus ipilimumab. Both conserved end residues are part of each CDR3. A D gene is named only where the DNA matches it firmly. Size tells how often a clone was seen (once, few, many) or the class of an expanded clone, and some rows leave it out.

J	size	V	D	CDR3	DNA
TRBJ1-4	once	TRBV28	TRBD1	CASRGPQGKNEKLFF	TGTGCCAGCAGGGGCCCACAGGGGAAGAATGAAAAACTGTTTTTT
TRBJ2-7	NA	TRBV28	NA	CASSSGGSYEQYF	TGTGCCAGTTCCTCCGGGGGCTCCTACGAGCAGTACTTC
TRBJ1-1	few	TRBV5-6	NA	CASSLSGRRTQNTEAFF	TGTGCCAGCAGCTTGTCGGGCCGACGGACACAGAACACTGAAGCTTTCTTT
TRBJ1-2	NA	TRBV6-5	NA	CASSSHLPGGYTF	TGTGCCAGCAGTTCACATCTGCCGGGGGGCTACACCTTC
TRBJ1-5	once	TRBV4-2	NA	CASSPLSHSNQPQHF	TGTGCCAGCAGCCCTCTCAGTCATAGCAATCAGCCCCAGCATTTT
TRBJ2-1	NA	TRBV27	TRBD2	CASSPGLAANYNEQFF	TGTGCCAGCAGTCCAGGACTAGCGGCAAACTACAATGAGCAGTTCTTC
TRBJ2-7	NA	TRBV6-6	TRBD1	CASSLNPGTGAYEQYF	TGTGCCAGCAGTTTGAATCCCGGGACAGGGGCCTACGAGCAGTACTTC
TRBJ2-1	NA	TRBV10-2	NA	CASCLGGRGEQFF	TGCGCCAGTTGCCTGGGCGGACGGGGAGAGCAGTTCTTC
TRBJ2-7	NA	TRBV19	NA	CASSLGGGYEQYF	TGTGCCAGTAGCCTCGGTGGAGGCTACGAGCAGTACTTC
TRBJ2-3	NA	TRBV19	TRBD2	CASSSRTSGSGTDTQYF	TGTGCCAGTAGTTCACGGACTAGCGGGAGCGGTACAGATACGCAGTATTTT
TRBJ2-7	NA	TRBV19	TRBD1	CASSQTGGAQYEQYF	TGTGCCAGTAGTCAGACAGGGGGCGCTCAATACGAGCAGTACTTC
TRBJ2-7	NA	TRBV11-2	TRBD2	CASSPGGGVNFGQYF	TGTGCCAGCAGCCCGGGGGGAGGAGTTAATTTCGGGCAGTACTTC
TRBJ1-2	NA	TRBV28	NA	CASSPYRVRNYGYTF	TGTGCCAGCAGTCCCTACAGGGTGCGTAACTATGGCTACACCTTC
TRBJ2-6	NA	TRBV11-1	TRBD1	CASSRRNKGTGGANVLTF	TGTGCCAGCAGCAGGAGGAACAAAGGGACAGGGGGGGCCAACGTCCTGACTTTC
TRBJ2-5	NA	TRBV5-1	TRBD1	CASSFHGDRKETQYF	TGCGCCAGCAGCTTCCACGGGGACAGAAAAGAGACCCAGTACTTC
TRBJ2-3	NA	TRBV30	NA	CAWSVQGQFASNGGDTQYF	TGTGCCTGGAGTGTACAAGGACAGTTCGCTTCCAATGGTGGAGATACGCAGTATTTT
TRBJ1-5	NA	TRBV5-8	TRBD1	CASSAYRDRNQPQHF	TGTGCCAGCAGCGCATACCGGGACAGAAATCAGCCCCAGCATTTT
TRBJ2-5	NA	TRBV9	NA	CASSATSQETQYF	TGTGCCAGCAGCGCTACTAGCCAAGAGACCCAGTACTTC
TRBJ2-1	NA	TRBV5-1	TRBD2	CASSLAGGTSGSSYNEQFF	TGCGCCAGCAGCTTGGCCGGCGGGACTAGCGGAAGCTCCTACAATGAGCAGTTCTTC